The 29 T cell receptor beta chains reported below all come from one sample, sequenced in a study of identical twins. TCRdb redid the calling of the 5' RACE reads with MiXCR, one entry per CDR3 protein. This sample yields a few hundred thousand distinct CDR3 sequences, of which around 24% are seen a single time; around 3% belongs to the top ten. These same records also appear under a second study, on T cells expressing NK-cell markers.

Sequencing used CD4+ T cells sorted from blood. The receptors come from a young woman in good health.

The table lists this clonotype with a few counts. CDR3 sequence (DNA): TGTGCCAGCAGGCTGAGGTTCTCGACGGGGTCACCCGGGGAGCTGTTTTTT. This gives the protein CASRLRFSTGSPGELFF. This chain connects TRBV27 to TRBJ2-2; possibly TRBD2 for D (5 bases). Deletions cut 6 bases from V and 6 bases from J, with 23 bases between. CDR3 length equals 17 residues. Germline V gene sequence: CDR1 MNHEY, CDR2 SMNVEV (reference sequence).

The chain's CDR3 is CASSQGPGTKQYF. As DNA, the CDR3 is TGTGCCAGCAGCCAAGGTCCCGGCACTAAGCAGTACTTC. The rearrangement links TRBV3-1 to TRBJ2-7; D not resolved. Looked up from germline, CDR1 is LGHDT and CDR2 is YNNKEL (reference sequence). The CDR3 contains 13 residues. The ends were cut back, 1 base at V and 8 bases at J, with 12 bases in the middle.

This clonotype was picked up a small number of times. The chain has TRBV27 and TRBJ2-5; TRBD2 aligns across 11 bases. V was pared by 6 bases and J by 1 base, with 4 bases of the junction left unmatched. Per the germline V gene, CDR1 is MNHEY and CDR2 is SMNVEV (reference sequence). This CDR3 spans 15 amino acids. The CDR3 bases are TGTGCCAGCAGCTATAGCGGGAGGGCCCAAGAGACCCAGTACTTC. Amino acids: CASSYSGRAQETQYF.

DNA for the CDR3: TGTGCCAGCAGCTTGAATTCCCCGGGAATGTCGAATGAGCAGTTCTTC. It translates to CASSLNSPGMSNEQFF. The rearrangement joins TRBV7-2 to TRBJ2-1; a possible D gene is TRBD2 (5 bases). The germline CDR1 and CDR2 sequences are SGHTA and FQGNSA. The V end lost 3 bases, the J end lost 7 bases, and 19 bases lay between the germline ends. The CDR3 has 16 residues.

This clonotype has more than one count but fewer than ten. This chain links TRBV3-1 with TRBJ1-1; D is ambiguous. Germline loops: CDR1 LGHDT, CDR2 YNNKEL (reference sequence). The CDR3 spans 13 residues. Trimming stripped 6 bases from V and 3 bases from J, with 11 bases between. CDR3 bases: TGTGCCAGCAGTCTTAGGGCATACACTGAAGCTTTCTTT. This codes for CASSLRAYTEAFF.

This clonotype was detected only a few times. The chain couples TRBV14 to TRBJ2-3; 12 positions match TRBD2. Trimming removed 4 bases from V and 5 bases from J; junction bases left unmatched: 7. Germline-derived CDR1 and CDR2 are SGHDN and FVKESK. The CDR3 runs 16 residues. The CDR3 reads CASSRRSSGRGDTQYF. Here the CDR3 DNA reads TGTGCCAGCAGCCGGCGGTCTAGCGGGAGGGGAGATACGCAGTATTTT. The entire variable domain, with the rest obtained from reference TRBV14 and TRBJ2-3, is as follows: EAGVTQFPSHSVIEKGQTVTLRCDPISGHDNLYWYRRVMGKEIKFLLHFVKESKQDESGMPNNRFLAERTGGTYSTLKVQPAELEDSGVYFCASSRRSSGRGDTQYFGPGTRLTVL.

This clonotype was detected only a few times. The CDR3 spells CASSVTPGNEQFF. The CDR3 DNA sequence: TGTGCCAGCAGCGTAACCCCCGGGAATGAGCAGTTCTTC. This sequence joins TRBV9 and TRBJ2-1; D remains ambiguous. Germline assignment: CDR1 SGDLS and CDR2 YYNGEE. The CDR3 spans 13 residues. V was clipped by 1 base and J by 7 bases, with 9 bases between them.

The V and J genes are TRBV5-1 and TRBJ2-4, with 7 bases matching TRBD2. The V gene end was trimmed by 2 bases and the J gene end by 2 bases; junction bases not matched to a gene: 10. The germline CDR1 and CDR2 sequences are SGHRS and YFSETQ. The CDR3 consists of 17 residues. CDR3 sequence: CASSFGGGFDSKNIQYF. CDR3 DNA: TGCGCCAGCAGCTTCGGCGGGGGTTTCGATTCCAAAAACATTCAGTACTTC.

This clonotype was picked up a small number of times. The rearrangement links TRBV20-1 to TRBJ2-2, with 7 bases matching TRBD1. Looked up from germline, CDR1 is DFQATT and CDR2 is SNEGSKA (reference sequence). V shed 6 bases, J shed 4 bases, and the junction held 5 bases outside the gene matches. The CDR3 covers 13 residues. The CDR3 coding sequence is TGCAGTGCCCGGCGACAGGGCACCGGGGAGCTGTTTTTT. Its translation: CSARRQGTGELFF.

CDR3 sequence: CASSEFSGSTDTQYF. DNA of the CDR3: TGTGCCAGCTCCGAATTTAGCGGGAGCACAGATACGCAGTATTTT. J is TRBJ2-3 and V is TRBV18; 7 bases line up with TRBD2. The CDR3 is 15 amino acids. V lost 6 bases and J lost 0; bases outside the gene matches: 6. Germline assignment: CDR1 KGHSH and CDR2 LQKENI.

There are a few counts of this clonotype. V gene TRBV20-1 combines with J gene TRBJ2-3; 9 bases fit TRBD1. Per the germline V gene, CDR1 is DFQATT and CDR2 is SNEGSKA (reference sequence). With V trimmed by 0 bases and J by 4 bases, 8 bases remained unmatched. The CDR3 runs to 16 residues. CDR3 amino acids: CSARDKGTGLADTQYF. Written as DNA, the CDR3 is TGCAGTGCTAGAGATAAAGGGACAGGGCTGGCAGATACGCAGTATTTT.

Only a few counts were recorded for this clonotype. V is TRBV5-4 and J is TRBJ1-5, with D perhaps TRBD1 (5 bases). The CDR3 is 14 residues long. Trimming pared 0 bases from V and 4 bases from J, leaving 8 bases between. The V gene's germline CDR1 is SGHNT and CDR2 YYREEE (reference sequence). The DNA for the CDR3 is TGTGCCAGCAGCTTGGGGACAAAAAATCAGCCCCAGCATTTT. The encoded protein is CASSLGTKNQPQHF.

This clonotype was picked up a small number of times. The chain employs TRBV5-1 and TRBJ2-3; the match to TRBD1 covers 7 bases. CDR3 length equals 15 residues. The trim removed 4 bases at V and 1 base at J, leaving 6 bases unmatched. CDR1 SGHRS and CDR2 YFSETQ come from the germline V gene. As DNA, the CDR3 is TGCGCCAGCAGCCCGGACAGGAGACGCACAGATACGCAGTATTTT. Its translation: CASSPDRRRTDTQYF. The full variable domain, with the rest looked up from reference TRBV5-1 and TRBJ2-3, is KAGVTQTPRYLIKTRGQQVTLSCSPISGHRSVSWYQQTPGQGLQFLFEYFSETQRNKGNFPGRFSGRQFSNSRSEMNVSTLELGDSALYLCASSPDRRRTDTQYFGPGTRLTVL.

This clonotype was seen a few times. The chain combines TRBV29-1 with TRBJ2-7, with D possibly being TRBD1 (5 bases). V lost 4 bases, J lost 3 bases, and 13 bases lay in between. From germline, CDR1 is SQVTM and CDR2 ANQGSEA. The CDR3 has 13 amino acids. CDR3 nucleotide sequence: TGCAGCGTTGGACGACAGTTCGACTACGAGCAGTACTTC. Its translation: CSVGRQFDYEQYF.

This chain connects TRBV5-6 to TRBJ2-5, with TRBD2 matching over 11 bases. The CDR3 contains 14 residues. Germline CDR1 is SGHDT and CDR2 is YYEEEE. With 7 bases clipped from V and 3 bases from J, the junction kept 5 bases outside the gene matches. The CDR3 sequence is CASGKGLAEETQYF. The CDR3 coding sequence is TGTGCCAGCGGAAAGGGACTAGCGGAAGAGACCCAGTACTTC.

The table lists this clonotype with a few counts. The V gene is TRBV20-1, the J gene TRBJ2-5; 7 bases align to TRBD2. This CDR3 has 15 residues. Germline V gene sequence: CDR1 DFQATT, CDR2 SNEGSKA (reference sequence). Unmatched junction bases numbered 7, after V lost 2 bases and J lost 1 base. CDR3 in amino acids: CSARWASGVQETQYF. CDR3 nucleotide sequence: TGCAGTGCTAGATGGGCTAGCGGTGTCCAAGAGACCCAGTACTTC.

The CDR3 DNA reads TGCAGCGTTTTTATGAACGAGCAGTACTTC. This codes for CSVFMNEQYF. V gene TRBV29-1 combines with J gene TRBJ2-7; D gene ambiguous. V lost 5 bases, J lost 5 bases, and 7 bases lay in between. Germline lookup yields CDR1 SQVTM and CDR2 ANQGSEA. The CDR3 contains 10 residues.

This chain uses TRBV29-1 with TRBJ2-5, with D perhaps matching TRBD2 (6 bases). The CDR3 spans 13 residues. CDR1 is SQVTM, CDR2 ANQGSEA, per germline. Trimming took 2 bases from V and 5 from J, leaving 12 bases between them. The CDR3 DNA sequence: TGCAGCGTTGAACGGGGGAACCTCGAGACCCAGTACTTC. As protein: CSVERGNLETQYF. The full variable domain, rest sourced from reference TRBV29-1 and TRBJ2-5, is SAVISQKPSRDICQRGTSLTIQCQVDSQVTMMFWYRQQPGQSLTLIATANQGSEATYESGFVIDKFPISRPNLTFSTLTVSNMSPEDSSIYLCSVERGNLETQYFGPGTRLLVL.

The V and J genes are TRBV19 and TRBJ2-2; D gene ambiguous. From germline, CDR1 is LNHDA and CDR2 SQIVND (reference sequence). Trimming took 5 bases from V and 7 from J, leaving 11 bases between them. This CDR3 contains 13 residues. The CDR3: CASSGVYGGELFF. In nucleotides, the CDR3 is TGTGCCAGTAGTGGAGTGTACGGCGGGGAGCTGTTTTTT.

The chain is built from TRBV6-5 and TRBJ2-1; 12 bases agree with TRBD2. This CDR3 has 15 amino acids. Trimming cost V 4 bases and J 14 bases; bases outside gene matches: 12. Germline loops: CDR1 MNHEY, CDR2 SVGAGI. DNA for the CDR3: TGTGCCAGCAGTTCGCTAGCGGGAGGGGAGGTGAAGAAGTTCTTC. Residues: CASSSLAGGEVKKFF.

This clonotype came up a few times. The V gene is TRBV7-2, the J gene TRBJ2-1; weak D call: TRBD2 (7 bases). V lost 0 bases and J 6 bases, leaving 9 bases between the germline ends. This CDR3 spans 14 amino acids. CDR1 is SGHTA, CDR2 FQGNSA, per germline. The CDR3 sequence is CASSLAGGANEQFF. The CDR3 coding sequence is TGTGCCAGCAGCTTAGCAGGGGGGGCCAATGAGCAGTTCTTC.

There are many counts of this clonotype. V gene TRBV15 combines with J gene TRBJ2-3; D unresolved. Germline assignment: CDR1 LNHNV and CDR2 YYDKDF (reference sequence). The CDR3 contains 13 residues. Trimming pared 1 base from V and 1 base from J, leaving 3 bases between. The CDR3: CATSRVRTDTQYF. CDR3 nucleotide sequence: TGTGCCACCAGCAGAGTGCGCACAGATACGCAGTATTTT.

The rearrangement joins TRBV14 to TRBJ1-6; TRBD1 matches 9 bases. The length of the CDR3 is 14 residues. V gave up 3 bases and J gave up 6 bases; unmatched junction bases: 0. CDR1 and CDR2 (germline): SGHDN, FVKESK. CDR3 DNA: TGTGCCAGCAGCCAGGACAGGGGTAATTCACCCCTCCACTTT. This gives the protein CASSQDRGNSPLHF.

Here the CDR3 reads CASSYDRGTEKLFF. Here the CDR3 DNA reads TGTGCCAGCAGTTACGACAGGGGGACCGAAAAACTGTTTTTT. The rearrangement links TRBV6-5 to TRBJ1-4; 9 bases are a match to TRBD1. There are 14 residues in the CDR3. Germline V lookup: CDR1 MNHEY, CDR2 SVGAGI. The V and J ends lost 2 bases and 8 bases, in that order; junction bases with no gene match: 3.

This clonotype was counted between two and nine times. The chain links TRBV20-1 to TRBJ2-7; 7 positions agree with TRBD2. Losses at the gene ends were 0 bases for V and 0 bases for J; bases not matched to a gene: 8. Germline V CDR1 and CDR2: DFQATT, SNEGSKA (reference sequence). The CDR3 sequence is 16 residues long. The CDR3 DNA follows: TGCAGTGCTAGAGATCCTAACGGGGGGAGCTCCTACGAGCAGTACTTC. It yields the protein CSARDPNGGSSYEQYF.

The chain carries TRBV2 and TRBJ2-1; TRBD2 agrees at 11 bases. This CDR3 comprises 16 residues. Trimming took 3 bases from V and 9 from J; bases not matched to a gene: 10. The germline CDR1 and CDR2 sequences are SNHLY and FYNNEI. The CDR3 protein is CASSDSLAGESGEQFF. The DNA of the CDR3 is TGTGCCAGCAGTGACTCACTAGCGGGGGAATCGGGTGAGCAGTTCTTC.

The chain has TRBV12-3 or TRBV12-4 and TRBJ2-1, with a weak D call TRBD2 (6 bases). V was clipped by 6 bases and J by 5 bases, with 17 bases between them. The CDR3 is 15 residues long. Here the CDR3 DNA reads TGTGCCAGCAGGAGAAACCCTAGCGCCGACAATGAGCAGTTCTTC. It yields the protein CASRRNPSADNEQFF.

This clonotype has only a few counts. This chain joins TRBV29-1 and TRBJ2-3; 11 positions agree with TRBD2. In germline, CDR1 is SQVTM, CDR2 ANQGSEA. The trim removed 7 bases at V and 1 base at J, leaving 4 bases unmatched. CDR3 length equals 14 residues. Here the CDR3 DNA reads TGCAGCGGAGCACTAGCGGGGGGCACAGATACGCAGTATTTT. This codes for CSGALAGGTDTQYF.

This clonotype showed up just a few times. J is TRBJ2-7 and V is TRBV12-3 or TRBV12-4, with a weak D call TRBD1 (5 bases). CDR3 length equals 14 residues. V shed 1 base and J shed 6 bases, with 13 bases lying between them. The CDR3 bases are TGTGCCAGCAGTTTAGGGGTCAGGGTCAGCGAGCAGTACTTC. Protein product: CASSLGVRVSEQYF.